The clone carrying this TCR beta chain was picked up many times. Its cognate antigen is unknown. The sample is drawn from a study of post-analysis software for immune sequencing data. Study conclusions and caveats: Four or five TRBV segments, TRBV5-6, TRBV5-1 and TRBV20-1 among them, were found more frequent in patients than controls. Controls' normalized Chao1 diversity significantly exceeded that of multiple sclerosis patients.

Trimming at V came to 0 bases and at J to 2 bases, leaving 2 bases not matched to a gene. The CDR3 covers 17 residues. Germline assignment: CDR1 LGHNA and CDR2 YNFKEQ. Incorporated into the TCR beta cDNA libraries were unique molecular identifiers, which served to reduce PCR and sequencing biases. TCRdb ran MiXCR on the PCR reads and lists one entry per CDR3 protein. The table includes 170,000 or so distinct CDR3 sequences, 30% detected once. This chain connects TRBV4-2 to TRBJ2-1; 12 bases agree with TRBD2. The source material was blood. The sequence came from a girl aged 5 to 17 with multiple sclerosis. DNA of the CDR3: TGTGCCAGCAGCCAAGATCTAGCGGGAGGGGCCTACAATGAGCAGTTCTTC. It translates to CASSQDLAGGAYNEQFF.